The 10 T cell receptor beta chains listed next were all sequenced from one sample in a study of CD8+ T cells in alopecia areata. Reverse transcribed after extraction, RNA yielded cDNA as the sequencing template. Measured with immunoSEQ multiplex PCR; TCRdb has only the in-frame clones, and not every one. The profile shows fewer than 200,000 clones, around three fifths of them singletons. Sample: CD4+ T cells sorted from blood, taken at week 0. The origin of the receptors is a human donor with alopecia areata.

V is TRBV29-1 and J is TRBJ1-3, with D uncertain. V lost 7 bases, J lost 0 bases, and 13 bases lay in between. The CDR3 has 14 residues. Germline CDR1 and CDR2: SQVTM and ANQGSEA. This CDR3 reads CSASGRLSGNTIYF. Here the CDR3 DNA reads TGCAGCGCCTCCGGACGGCTCTCTGGAAACACCATATATTTT.

The chain uses TRBV5-4 and TRBJ1-2; a possible D gene is TRBD1 (5 bases). CDR1 SGHNT and CDR2 YYREEE come from the germline V gene (reference sequence). Trimming took 0 bases from V and 0 from J, leaving 12 bases between them. The CDR3 length is 16 residues. CDR3 amino acids: CASSLGSGRANYGYTF. The DNA of the CDR3 is TGTGCCAGCAGCTTGGGGTCAGGGAGAGCTAACTATGGCTACACCTTC.

The genes are TRBV29-1 and TRBJ1-2, with D possibly matching TRBD1 (5 bases). V was clipped by 7 bases and J by 8 bases, with 11 bases between them. The V gene's germline CDR1 is SQVTM and CDR2 ANQGSEA. The CDR3 runs to 10 residues. DNA of the CDR3: TGCAGCGCCGGCAGGGAAGGCTACACCTTC. Its translation: CSAGREGYTF.

The chain recombines TRBV5-1 with TRBJ2-7; 13 bases match TRBD2. The CDR3 consists of 15 residues. From germline, CDR1 is SGHRS and CDR2 YFSETQ. The ends lost 4 bases at V and 7 bases at J; junction bases unmatched: 8. DNA for the CDR3: TGCGCCAGCAGCCAAGGACTAGCGGGGGTTGGAGAGCAGTACTTC. Translation gives CASSQGLAGVGEQYF.

The chain combines TRBV30 with TRBJ1-1; D is perhaps TRBD1 (5 bases). The CDR3 length is 13 residues. Trimming stripped 8 bases from V and 0 bases from J, with 13 bases between. From germline, CDR1 is GTSNPN and CDR2 SVGIG (reference sequence). CDR3 residues: CAIREVMNTEAFF. CDR3 bases: TGTGCCATCAGGGAAGTGATGAACACTGAAGCTTTCTTT.

This chain links TRBV5-1 with TRBJ2-3, with a tentative D call TRBD2 (6 bases). Looked up from germline, CDR1 is SGHRS and CDR2 is YFSETQ. The CDR3 spans 13 residues. V dropped 0 bases and J dropped 6 bases, with 8 bases sitting between them. For the CDR3, the DNA is TGCGCCAGCAGCTTGGCAGGGAGGGATACGCAGTATTTT. Translation gives CASSLAGRDTQYF.

Written as DNA, the CDR3 is TGTGCCAGCAGCTTAACTCGGGCCTCTGGCCCTAACAATGAGCAGTTCTTC. Translating it yields CASSLTRASGPNNEQFF. This rearrangement joins TRBV7-3 to TRBJ2-1; D is uncertain. The V gene's germline CDR1 is SGHTA and CDR2 FQGTGA. V was shortened by 0 bases and J by 5 bases, with 17 bases between the two germline ends. The CDR3 sequence is 17 residues long.

The genes are TRBV18 and TRBJ2-7; no definite D call. Between the trimmed V and J ends, which lost 3 bases and 3 bases, there was a span of 6 bases. CDR1 is KGHSH and CDR2 is LQKENI in the germline V gene. This CDR3 has 12 residues. The CDR3 DNA sequence: TGTGCCAGCTCACCTACAAGCTACGAGCAGTACTTC. The encoded protein is CASSPTSYEQYF.

This chain links TRBV13 with TRBJ1-6, with 8 bases identical to TRBD1. Germline V lookup: CDR1 PRHDT, CDR2 FYEKMQ (reference sequence). This CDR3 has 14 amino acids. The J segment lost 9 bases and the V segment lost 5 bases, leaving 6 bases of the junction unmatched. Here the CDR3 reads CASSAGQGSSPLHF. CDR3 DNA: TGTGCCAGCAGCGCCGGACAGGGTAGTTCACCCCTCCACTTT.

Written as DNA, the CDR3 is TGCGCCAGCAGCTTGGCCTCAGGGGCCGGCACAGATACGCAGTATTTT. This gives the protein CASSLASGAGTDTQYF. The chain employs TRBV5-1 and TRBJ2-3; D possibly corresponds to TRBD1 (6 bases). Trimming took off 0 bases at V and 1 base at J, with 12 bases between the two ends. Germline loops: CDR1 SGHRS, CDR2 YFSETQ. The CDR3 is made up of 16 amino acids.